The rows below give T cell receptor beta chains drawn from one sample of a study of identical twins. From the 5' RACE reads, TCRdb called clonotypes with MiXCR, one entry per CDR3 protein. Altogether some 560,000 distinct CDR3 sequences are present, approximately 9.6% being singletons, with the ten largest covering 2.5% to 3.5%. These data also formed part of another study, on yellow fever vaccine responses in identical twins.

Sequencing was carried out using PBMCs. The source of these receptors is a woman aged 18 to 35 in good health. Both conserved end residues are part of each CDR3. Fields, in order: clone size, CDR3 length, D gene, J gene, V gene, CDR3 DNA, CDR3 protein. D genes are given only for firm matches. Some rows have no size entry. The others give once, few or many, or a class for an expanded clone.

>NA|15|NA|TRBJ2-3|TRBV11-2
TGTGCCAGCAGCCCAGGAAGTTATAGCACAGATACGCAGTATTTT
CASSPGSYSTDTQYF
>few|14|TRBD1|TRBJ2-2|TRBV6-1
TGTGCCAGCAAACGGACAGGGGGCACCGGGGAGCTGTTTTTT
CASKRTGGTGELFF
>many|14|NA|TRBJ1-6|TRBV9
TGTGCCAGCAGCATAGGGGAGGAGTGGGCCCCCCTCCACTTT
CASSIGEEWAPLHF
>few|14|TRBD2|TRBJ2-5|TRBV9
TGTGCCAGCAGCGCTAGGGACTATCAAGAGACCCAGTACTTC
CASSARDYQETQYF
>few|15|TRBD2|TRBJ2-4|TRBV10-3
TGTGCCATCAGTGAGTCGACGGGGGGGGAAAACATTCAGTACTTC
CAISESTGGENIQYF
>many|19|TRBD1|TRBJ2-1|TRBV29-1
TGCAGCGCTCCTGGACAGGGACAAACTTCCCCCCTTCTCTACAATGAGCAGTTCTTC
CSAPGQGQTSPLLYNEQFF
>many|17|TRBD1|TRBJ2-7|TRBV3-1
TGTGCCAGCAGCCAAGAAATAGGGACAGGCTTACCCTACGAGCAGTACTTC
CASSQEIGTGLPYEQYF
>NA|16|TRBD1|TRBJ1-4|TRBV6-5
TGTGCCAGCAGTTACCGGACAGGGGTATATTATGAAAAACTGTTTTTT
CASSYRTGVYYEKLFF
>few|12|NA|TRBJ1-1|TRBV10-1
TGCGCCAGCAGCGGAGGTGTAGCAGAAGCTTTCTTT
CASSGGVAEAFF
>many|14|TRBD1|TRBJ2-7|TRBV12-3/TRBV12-4
TGTGCCAGCAGTCTCCGGACAGGGTCCCACGAGCAGTACTTC
CASSLRTGSHEQYF
>few|13|TRBD2|TRBJ2-7|TRBV7-2
TGTGCCAGCAGCGGCGGACTAGCGTCCGAGCAGTACTTC
CASSGGLASEQYF
>NA|14|NA|TRBJ1-6|TRBV30
TGTGCCTGGAGTGTGGGGACAAATGGTTCACCCCTCCACTTT
CAWSVGTNGSPLHF
>NA|12|NA|TRBJ2-1|TRBV24-1
TGTGCCACCAGTGATCCGGGGGAGGAGCAGTTCTTC
CATSDPGEEQFF
>NA|13|NA|TRBJ2-5|TRBV28
TGTGCCAGCAGTTTAATACACCAAGAGACCCAGTACTTC
CASSLIHQETQYF
>NA|13|TRBD2|TRBJ2-1|TRBV2
TGTGCCAGCTGTGAGCTAGCGGGAGGCGAGCAGTTCTTC
CASCELAGGEQFF
>many|13|NA|TRBJ2-1|TRBV29-1
TGCAGCGTTCAGACAGGAGCCTACAATGAGCAGTTCTTC
CSVQTGAYNEQFF
>NA|16|TRBD1|TRBJ2-1|TRBV7-8
TGTGCCAGCAGCAGAGGACAGGTTCCCTCCTACAATGAGCAGTTCTTC
CASSRGQVPSYNEQFF
>NA|12|NA|TRBJ2-3|TRBV28
TGTGCCAGCAACTCGGAGGGGGGGACGCAGTATTTT
CASNSEGGTQYF
>NA|11|NA|TRBJ2-1|TRBV20-1
TGCAGTGCTAGGGTACTATCGGGGCTGTTCTTC
CSARVLSGLFF
>NA|15|NA|TRBJ2-2|TRBV7-9
TGTGCCAGCAATCTGGGGGCTTGGAACACCGGGGAGCTGTTTTTT
CASNLGAWNTGELFF
>few|15|NA|TRBJ2-1|TRBV3-1
TGTGCCAGCAGCCAAGGGGGCCAGGCTATTCGTGAGCAGTTCTTC
CASSQGGQAIREQFF
>many|13|TRBD2|TRBJ2-1|TRBV9
TGTGCCACCTTACTAGCGGGGGACAATGAGCAGTTCTTC
CATLLAGDNEQFF
>NA|14|TRBD2|TRBJ2-7|TRBV7-2
TGTGCCAGCAGCGTCCTAGCGGGAGGTCGGGAGCAGTACTTC
CASSVLAGGREQYF
>many|15|TRBD2|TRBJ2-1|TRBV4-3
TGCGCCAGCAGCCAAGATAGGACTAGCGTTAGGGAGCAGTTCTTC
CASSQDRTSVREQFF
>many|16|NA|TRBJ2-7|TRBV27
TGTGCCAGCAGCTCACGATACGGACATAGCTCCTACGAGCAGTACTTC
CASSSRYGHSSYEQYF
>many|15|TRBD2|TRBJ2-3|TRBV6-4
TGTGCCAGCAGTGTACGCGGGGGGGATGTAGATACGCAGTATTTT
CASSVRGGDVDTQYF
>NA|16|TRBD2|TRBJ2-7|TRBV11-2
TGTGCCAGCAGCTCCTTTCTAGCGGGGGGGCCCTACGAGCAGTACTTC
CASSSFLAGGPYEQYF
>many|17|TRBD2|TRBJ2-7|TRBV5-1
TGCGCCAGCAGCTTGAGGTTAATAGCGGGAGAAGAATACGAGCAGTACTTC
CASSLRLIAGEEYEQYF
>few|10|NA|TRBJ2-4|TRBV10-3
TGTGCCATCAGCCGAGGGTTACAGTACTTC
CAISRGLQYF
>NA|17|NA|TRBJ2-4|TRBV6-1
TGTGCCAGCAGTGGGGGGATTTGGGGATTCGCAAGAAACATTCAGTACTTC
CASSGGIWGFARNIQYF
>many|16|TRBD2|TRBJ2-1|TRBV5-6
TGTGCCAGCAGCTTGGTGCGACTAGCGGGAGTACCTGAGCAGTTCTTC
CASSLVRLAGVPEQFF
>many|15|TRBD2|TRBJ2-1|TRBV6-1
TGTGCCAGCCGAATTGGGCTAGCGGGAGGGTATGAGCAGTTCTTC
CASRIGLAGGYEQFF
>many|13|NA|TRBJ2-2|TRBV9
TGTGCCAGCAGCGTAGCAGGAACCGGGGAGCTGTTTTTT
CASSVAGTGELFF